Presented here are 4 T cell receptor beta chains from one specimen sequenced in a study of shared clonotypes between healthy human individuals. Naive CD8 cells were CD45RO-negative, positively selected for CCR7, excluding terminally differentiated effector memory CD45RA+ cells. Some clones are missing from TCRdb's copy, which holds only in-frame ones; the method was immunoSEQ multiplex PCR. Of some 800,000 clones in the sample, about 91% were seen once. The sequenced sample was naive CD8+ T cells sorted from blood. These receptors came from a man younger than 45 in good health.

The chain couples TRBV5-4 to TRBJ2-7, with TRBD2 as a possible D gene (6 bases). CDR3 length: 13 amino acids. V lost 7 bases, J lost 0 bases, and 11 bases lay in between. Germline V gene lookup returns CDR1 SGHNT and CDR2 YYREEE (reference sequence). In nucleotides, the CDR3 is TGTGCCAGCGGGGACGGGAGCTCCTACGAGCAGTACTTC. It codes for CASGDGSSYEQYF. The full variable domain, in which reference TRBV5-4 and TRBJ2-7 provide the parts outside the CDR3, is ETGVTQSPTHLIKTRGQQVTLRCSSQSGHNTVSWYQQALGQGPQFIFQYYREEENGRGNFPPRFSGLQFPNYSSELNVNALELDDSALYLCASGDGSSYEQYFGPGTRLTVT.

This chain links TRBV5-4 with TRBJ2-7, with D tentatively TRBD1 (6 bases). Deletions cut 0 bases from V and 0 bases from J, with 7 bases between. Germline CDR1 SGHNT, CDR2 YYREEE (reference sequence). The CDR3 consists of 14 residues. CDR3 sequence reads: CASSLGDTSYEQYF. CDR3 nucleotides: TGTGCCAGCAGCTTGGGGGACACCTCCTACGAGCAGTACTTC.

This chain uses TRBV6-1 with TRBJ2-4; TRBD2 matches 7 bases. The CDR3 is 15 amino acids. Looked up from germline, CDR1 is MNHNS and CDR2 is SASEGT. V was clipped by 7 bases and J by 5 bases; unmatched bases: 11. The CDR3 DNA follows: TGTGCCAGCACGGGGGGAGTCCCGTCCCAAAACATTCAGTACTTC. It codes for CASTGGVPSQNIQYF.

In DNA, the CDR3 is TGTGCCAGCAGTTACGGGGCGGTAGGACCAGCTTTCTTT. Encoded protein: CASSYGAVGPAFF. The rearrangement joins TRBV6-5 to TRBJ1-1, with D perhaps matching TRBD1 (5 bases). Germline CDR1 reads MNHEY; CDR2 reads SVGAGI. V lost 2 bases to trimming and J lost 10 bases, with 14 bases between them. This CDR3 region has 13 residues.